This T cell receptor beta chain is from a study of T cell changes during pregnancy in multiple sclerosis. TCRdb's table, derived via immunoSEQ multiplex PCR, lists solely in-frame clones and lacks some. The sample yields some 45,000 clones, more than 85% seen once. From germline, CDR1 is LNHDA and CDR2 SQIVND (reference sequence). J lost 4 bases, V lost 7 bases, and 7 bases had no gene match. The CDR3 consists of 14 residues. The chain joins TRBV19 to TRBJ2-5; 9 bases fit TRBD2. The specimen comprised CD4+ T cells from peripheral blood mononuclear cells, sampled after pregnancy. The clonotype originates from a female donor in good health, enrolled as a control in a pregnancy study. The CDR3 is CASKSLAGRETQYF. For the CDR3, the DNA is TGTGCCAGTAAAAGTCTAGCGGGAAGAGAGACCCAGTACTTC.